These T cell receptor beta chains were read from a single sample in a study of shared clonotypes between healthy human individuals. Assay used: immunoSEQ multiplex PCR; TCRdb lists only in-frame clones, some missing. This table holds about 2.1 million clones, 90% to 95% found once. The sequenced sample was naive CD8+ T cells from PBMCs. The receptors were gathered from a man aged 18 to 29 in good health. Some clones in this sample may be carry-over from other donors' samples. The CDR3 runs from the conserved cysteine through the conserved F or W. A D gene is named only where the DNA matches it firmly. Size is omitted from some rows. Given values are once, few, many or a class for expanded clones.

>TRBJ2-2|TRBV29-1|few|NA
TGCAGCGTCAGGGATCCCACCGGGGAGCTGTTTTTT
CSVRDPTGELFF
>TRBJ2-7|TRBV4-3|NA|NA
TGCGCCAGCAGCCAAAATCATGACCTATCGGCCTACGAGCAGTACTTC
CASSQNHDLSAYEQYF
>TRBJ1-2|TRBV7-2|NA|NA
TGTGCCAGCAGCTTAGATCCAGGGAACTATGGCTACACCTTC
CASSLDPGNYGYTF
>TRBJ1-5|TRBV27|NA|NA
TGTGCCAGCAGTTTGAGTTTTGACGGCCCCCTCGGCAATCAGCCCCAGCATTTT
CASSLSFDGPLGNQPQHF
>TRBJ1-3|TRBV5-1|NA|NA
TGCGCCAGCAGCTGGCCCCGGGAGAGCTCCTCTGGAAACACCATATATTTT
CASSWPRESSSGNTIYF
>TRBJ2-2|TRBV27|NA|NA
TGTGCCACTCTCATCGCCACCGGGGAGCTGTTTTTT
CATLIATGELFF
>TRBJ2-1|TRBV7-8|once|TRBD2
TGTGCCAGCAGCTTTTCCGGGAGGGCCTGGGATGAGCAGTTCTTC
CASSFSGRAWDEQFF
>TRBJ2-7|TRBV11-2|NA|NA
TGTGCCAGCAGCTTCGGGGGTAGTGGGCGGACCTACGAGCAGTACTTC
CASSFGGSGRTYEQYF
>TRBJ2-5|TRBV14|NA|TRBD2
TGTGCCAGCAGCGCGGGGGGGACTAGAAAAGAGACCCAGTACTTC
CASSAGGTRKETQYF
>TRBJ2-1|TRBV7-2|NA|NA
TGTGCCAGCAGCTTCCCTTATGGCACCGCTGAGCAGTTCTTC
CASSFPYGTAEQFF
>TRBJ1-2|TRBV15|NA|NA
TGTGCCACCAGAGACGAAGGGACCTACTATGGCTACACCTTC
CATRDEGTYYGYTF
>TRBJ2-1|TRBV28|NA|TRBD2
TGTGCCAGCAGTTTAGGGTGGGCGGGAGGCATCTACAATGAGCAGTTCTTC
CASSLGWAGGIYNEQFF
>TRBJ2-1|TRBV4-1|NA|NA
TGCGCCAGCAGCCAAGACGCACGCGGGGCCTACAATGAGCAGTTCTTC
CASSQDARGAYNEQFF
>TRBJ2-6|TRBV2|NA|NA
TGTGCCAGCAGTGATACTACTGGGGCCAACGTCCTGACTTTC
CASSDTTGANVLTF